Listed below are T cell receptor beta chains from one sample, sequenced in a study of blood T cell repertoires in COVID-19. Clones were read by immunoSEQ multiplex PCR, and TCRdb kept only the in-frame ones, dropping some. The sample lists some 270,000 clones, approximately 85% occurring once. The sample was PBMCs or T cells enriched from blood (not recorded which). These receptors all stem from a woman aged 25-40 years who had recovered from COVID-19. Both conserved end residues are part of each CDR3. The D gene is left open where the match is weak. For some rows the clone size is stated as once, few or many, or as a class when expanded; others skip it.

clone size: NA
J gene: TRBJ2-5
D gene: TRBD2
V gene: TRBV11-2
CDR3 protein: CASSTRLAGGETQYF
CDR3 DNA: TGTGCCAGCAGCACCAGACTAGCGGGGGGAGAGACCCAGTACTTC

clone size: NA
J gene: TRBJ2-3
D gene: NA
V gene: TRBV28
CDR3 protein: CASSPLASEGGTDTQYF
CDR3 DNA: TGTGCCAGCAGCCCCCTGGCATCTGAGGGAGGCACAGATACGCAGTATTTT

clone size: NA
J gene: TRBJ2-3
D gene: TRBD2
V gene: TRBV6-2/TRBV6-3
CDR3 protein: CASSYSTSGSTDTQYF
CDR3 DNA: TGTGCCAGCAGTTACTCGACTAGCGGTTCCACAGATACGCAGTATTTT

clone size: NA
J gene: TRBJ2-1
D gene: NA
V gene: TRBV3-1/TRBV3-2
CDR3 protein: CASSQGSRSDSNNEQFF
CDR3 DNA: TGTGCCAGCAGCCAAGGGAGTAGATCAGATTCGAACAATGAGCAGTTCTTC

clone size: NA
J gene: TRBJ1-3
D gene: TRBD1
V gene: TRBV6-5
CDR3 protein: CASSYAGQGHTIYF
CDR3 DNA: TGTGCCAGCAGTTACGCGGGACAGGGACACACCATATATTTT

clone size: medium-sized
J gene: TRBJ1-2
D gene: NA
V gene: TRBV2
CDR3 protein: CASSEANRVGYGYTF
CDR3 DNA: TGTGCCAGCAGTGAAGCAAACCGGGTTGGATATGGCTACACCTTC

clone size: NA
J gene: TRBJ2-6
D gene: TRBD1
V gene: TRBV7-3
CDR3 protein: CASSPGSGQGSGANVLTF
CDR3 DNA: TGTGCCAGCAGCCCCGGTTCAGGACAGGGTTCTGGGGCCAACGTCCTGACTTTC

clone size: few
J gene: TRBJ2-7
D gene: TRBD2
V gene: TRBV4-1
CDR3 protein: CASSHPKTPGLVVHEQYF
CDR3 DNA: TGCGCCAGCAGCCACCCTAAAACGCCGGGACTAGTAGTACACGAGCAGTACTTC

clone size: NA
J gene: TRBJ2-7
D gene: NA
V gene: TRBV27
CDR3 protein: CASSFREDEQYF
CDR3 DNA: TGTGCCAGCAGTTTTAGGGAGGACGAGCAGTACTTC

clone size: few
J gene: TRBJ2-1
D gene: TRBD1
V gene: TRBV15
CDR3 protein: CATRDRGRNEQFF
CDR3 DNA: TGTGCCACCCGGGACAGGGGGAGAAATGAGCAGTTCTTC

clone size: NA
J gene: TRBJ2-7
D gene: TRBD2
V gene: TRBV30
CDR3 protein: CAWSPGLVSEQYF
CDR3 DNA: TGTGCCTGGTCCCCGGGACTAGTATCCGAGCAGTACTTC

clone size: NA
J gene: TRBJ1-1
D gene: NA
V gene: TRBV5-4
CDR3 protein: CASSPGGYTNTEAFF
CDR3 DNA: TGTGCCAGCAGCCCGGGGGGGTACACGAACACTGAAGCTTTCTTT

clone size: NA
J gene: TRBJ2-7
D gene: NA
V gene: TRBV7-8
CDR3 protein: CASSPGYEQYF
CDR3 DNA: TGTGCCAGCAGCCCGGGCTACGAGCAGTACTTC